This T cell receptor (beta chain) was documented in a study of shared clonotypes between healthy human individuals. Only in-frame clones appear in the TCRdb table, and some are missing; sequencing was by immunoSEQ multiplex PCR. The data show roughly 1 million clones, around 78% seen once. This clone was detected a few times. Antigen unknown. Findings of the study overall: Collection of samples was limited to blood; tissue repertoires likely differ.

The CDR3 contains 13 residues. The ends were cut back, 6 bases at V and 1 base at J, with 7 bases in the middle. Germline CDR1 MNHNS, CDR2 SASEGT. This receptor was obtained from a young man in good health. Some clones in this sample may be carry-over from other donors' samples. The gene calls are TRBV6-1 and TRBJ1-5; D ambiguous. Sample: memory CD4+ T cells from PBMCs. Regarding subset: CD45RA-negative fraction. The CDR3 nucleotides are TGTGCCAGCAGCACGGTGAGCAATCAGCCCCAGCATTTT. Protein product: CASSTVSNQPQHF.